This T cell receptor beta chain was captured by sequencing in a study of cytomegalovirus exposure and HLA in healthy donors. This clone was found once. Its antigen is undetermined. The V segment lost 7 bases and the J segment 2 bases; nucleotides outside the gene matches: 7. The CDR3 is 15 residues long. Germline loops: CDR1 SGHNT, CDR2 YYREEE (reference sequence). The PCR had 60 Vbeta and 13 Jbeta primers. This table comes from immunoSEQ multiplex PCR, and its TCRdb copy is limited to in-frame clones, with some not included. The sample has roughly 92,000 clones, around 81% seen once. Study-level findings and limits: Rare TCR sequences predominated, though certain public TCRs were found in many donors.

The sample consisted of PBMCs. The chain combines TRBV5-4 with TRBJ2-2; 8 bases are a match to TRBD2. This TCR was recovered from a woman aged 70-85 years in good health and CMV-seropositive. CDR3 DNA: TGTGCCAGCCGCGTTAGCGGGACCAACACCGGGGAGCTGTTTTTT. Translation gives CASRVSGTNTGELFF.